This record looks at one T cell receptor beta chain sequence and its context. Antigen unknown. Primers: 60 Vbeta forward and 13 Jbeta reverse. Profiled with immunoSEQ multiplex PCR; TCRdb holds only in-frame clones, not every one. The sample comprises 150,000 to 200,000 clones, around three quarters of which are singletons, and approximately 2.1% rests with the top ten. This entry comes from a study of cytomegalovirus exposure and HLA in healthy donors. Findings and limits, study-wide: TCR beta V segments were, for the most part, productive about 87% or about 30% of the time in an earlier analysis. Solely CMV serostatus was available to characterize immune exposure.

This CDR3 contains 17 residues. From germline, CDR1 is SEHNR and CDR2 FQNEAQ (reference sequence). The J segment lost 2 bases and the V segment lost 1 base, leaving 6 bases of the junction unmatched. The material sequenced was PBMCs. The clonotype was recovered from a woman in her twenties or thirties in good health and CMV-seropositive. J is TRBJ2-2 and V is TRBV7-9; TRBD2 matches at 8 bases. This chain's CDR3 is CASSLGTTSGNTGELFF. CDR3 DNA sequence: TGTGCCAGCAGCTTAGGTACCACTAGCGGTAACACCGGGGAGCTGTTTTTT.